One T cell receptor beta chain is described in this entry. The clone's antigen remains unknown. Base qualities are not recorded, but no much larger clone differs from it by a single base. Receptor amplification or capture employed the immunoSEQ multiplex PCR assay. A mixture of 60 forward primers for TCR Vbeta segments and 13 reverse primers for TCR Jbeta segments was used in the multiplex PCR. Amplification of the CDR3 region of rearranged TCR beta genes was performed with a multiplex PCR assay on genomic DNA. The Illumina HiSeq System was used to sequence the amplified TCR beta libraries as 87-base-pair reads. The published analysis was carried out like this. Across the roughly 700 repertoires, a later analysis counted roughly 84 million unique TCR beta chains, 8.5 million to 12 million of which were shared by at least two donors. Raw reads were error-corrected and collapsed into unique sequences with a nearest-neighbor algorithm that merged closely related sequences to remove PCR and sequencing errors. To assign V, D and J gene segments, CDR3 sequences were aligned to IMGT reference sequences. For a sequence to be retained, a match of at least six nucleotides to both a V gene segment and a J gene segment was required. Rearrangements were classified as productive when the CDR3 lacked stop codons and remained in frame with V and J, and all other rearrangements were classified as non-productive. CDR3 was defined according to IMGT convention as the region running from the second conserved V-encoded cysteine to the conserved J-encoded phenylalanine. The earlier analysis of a few hundred of the donors excluded any sequence lacking an unambiguous match to a single V gene segment. In an earlier analysis of 500 to 750 of the donors, V segments were called functional above 56.7% productive rearrangements and were called segregating when the between-donor standard deviation exceeded 5%. A statistical classification framework was developed to diagnose cytomegalovirus status using the catalog of TCR beta chain sequences. In a later analysis, TCR nucleotide sequences were compared against IMGT/GENE-DB human TR gene sequences so that V and J genes could be assigned. A later analysis assigned CDR3 sequences and most-parsimonious VDJ recombination scenarios with the TCRdist pipeline. A later analysis defined each TCR beta chain by its CDR3 amino acid sequence plus V-gene family, and excluded reads lacking a unique V-gene family. As a way to deal with suspected cross-contamination and a sequencing artifact, a later analysis dropped roughly 600 nucleotide sequences that were highly shared and had low generation probability. In a later analysis, a clonal expansion index for each public chain was calculated from normalized within-repertoire ranks of inferred template counts. In a later analysis, generation probabilities were computed with a VDJ recombination model fitted to out-of-frame rearrangements, and the resulting probabilities were checked against IGoR. A later analysis scored TCR-TCR, TCR-HLA and TCR-CMV co-occurrence with hypergeometric tests, applying a repertoire-size bias correction to TCR pairs. In a later analysis, false discovery rates were estimated by permuting HLA or CMV assignments 20 times. A later analysis grouped co-occurring TCRs with DBSCAN, adding TCRdist sequence similarity when clustering within HLA-allele-positive subsets. Co-occurrence clustering excluded repertoires with fewer than 30,000 or more than 120,000 public chains, plus five with anomalous nucleotide sharing. Held by TCRdb, this immuneACCESS table contains in-frame sequences only and omits some clones. Under half of the omission traces to an unresolved V gene where checked; the cause of the rest is unknown. That table is the source of V, J and clone size, and D and trimming were worked out from the DNA. The sample table holds some 120,000 clones, of which 81% were seen once. Jointly, the top ten make up about 1.8% of the sample.

The data are from a study of cytomegalovirus exposure and HLA in healthy donors (dated by TCRdb to the late 2010s). The study in broad terms: An earlier analysis of several hundred of the donors reported 250 to 300 Gb of sequence data and 100 million to 140 million unique TCR beta sequences from some 180 million T cells. An early release covering 550 to 650 HLA-typed donors comprised roughly 300 gigabases of sequencing data and around 80 million unique TCR sequences. Of the roughly 400 genotyped donors, over 80% were placed in the genetic ancestry cluster associated with self-reported Caucasian donors. The study aimed to test whether cataloging public T cell receptors could reveal signatures of past pathogen exposure. The study profiled the T cell repertoires of under 850 subjects by immunosequencing and related them to cytomegalovirus serostatus. A separate validation cohort of roughly 110 different subjects was used in addition to the 666-subject first cohort. High-throughput TCR immunosequencing, statistical association of individual TCRs with disease status, and machine learning were combined to predict cytomegalovirus infection status. A later analysis re-analyzed previously published TCR beta repertoires from 666 donors and added high-resolution HLA genotyping to study TCR occurrence patterns. Rather than drawing on any new phenotypic data, the later analysis identified candidate immune exposures from TCR beta sequences and the way those sequences occurred across donors. To decide whether each TCR beta V gene segment behaved as functional or pseudogenic, an earlier analysis of approximately 620 of the donors relied on high-throughput TCR beta sequencing. Donor age, sex, ethnicity and CMV serostatus were compiled together with the repertoire data. A later genetic analysis used genome-wide SNP genotypes for about 55% of the 666 donors, treating that subset as a discovery cohort. Every discovery cohort repertoire had been produced on one sequencing platform. HLA typing included class I and class II loci at four-digit resolution. Typing coverage varied by locus: roughly 629-630 donors for A, B, C, DRB1 and DQB1; more than 500 for DQA1; around 610 for DPA1; roughly 450 for DPB1. Roughly 5 DR-DQ haplotypes were handled as single units for association and clustering, since linkage in the cohort was strong. Among roughly 400 genotyped donors of the cohort, an average of approximately 240,000 unique TCR beta nucleotide sequences was sequenced per donor, of which roughly 17% were non-productive. The research as a whole found: Compared with equally common non-associated chains, HLA-associated TCR beta chains in a later analysis were more clonally expanded and had lower generation probabilities. Roughly uniform sequencing depth across donors was assumed in presence/absence analyses, although this assumption may not hold. V-gene and J-gene trimming of TCR beta chains was associated with a missense DCLRE1C variant in a later genetic analysis, and the association was replicated in an independent cohort. In an earlier analysis of roughly 500 of the donors, most TCR beta V segments appeared in productive rearrangements about 87% or about 30% of the time, broadly matching IMGT annotations. In this cohort, only TCR beta chains were sequenced, and detectable features were limited by the absence of alpha or paired-chain data. Correlated functional status among segregating V segments might be attributable to linkage disequilibrium, but an unknown experimental factor could not be ruled out. In vitro tests confirmed that three of the cytomegalovirus-associated TCR beta chains recognize cytomegalovirus antigens. According to a later analysis, parvovirus B19, influenza, CMV and Epstein-Barr virus appeared linked to several top co-occurrence clusters. Strong co-occurrence of HLA alleles, especially DR and DQ, made assigning TCR associations to individual alleles difficult. In a later analysis, TCR association rates were found to vary across HLA loci, with the most associated TCRs seen for DRB1 alleles and the fewest for HLA-C alleles. The study gave a list of about 170 TCR beta chains associated with cytomegalovirus. Specific HLA alleles were associated with roughly 16,000 TCR beta sequences at a false discovery rate of 0.05 in a later analysis. In a later genetic analysis, fewer N-insertions in productive TCRs were reported among donors in an Asian-associated ancestry cluster than the roughly 640-donor mean. Most TCR sequences were seen in very few donors, while some public TCRs were found in many individuals. The only immune exposure information available for the cohort was CMV serostatus. The authors suggested that the approach could potentially be generalized to other disease states and immunological phenotypes. Because HLA typing was missing for some donors at each locus, association tests included only the typed subset. The classifier was reported to diagnose cytomegalovirus status with high specificity and sensitivity in both the original cohort and the validation cohort. A further reported finding was that TCR beta sequences accurately predicted the HLA-A and HLA-B alleles for most subjects in the first cohort. Some IMGT-functional V segments, including TRBV6-2 and TRBV6-3, could not be told apart with the 87-base-pair reads, so those segments were excluded. The earlier analysis of 587 of the donors excluded roughly 16 rarely observed V segments, including chromosome 9 orphons, because counts were too low. A cluster of highly shared sequence variants was judged likely to represent a technical artifact of the sequencing pipeline. According to a later analysis, most CMV-associated TCR beta chains appeared to be HLA-restricted, and the HLA associations seemed to be driven largely by CMV exposure.

In total, 630 or so healthy bone marrow donors made up the cohort. All cohort members were sampled while nominally healthy, although unrecorded immune exposures were likely present. The donor tested CMV seronegative and was one of the 352 seronegative cohort members. Every donor gave a peripheral blood sample, and the peripheral blood mononuclear cells from that sample were used for TCR beta sequencing. Genomic DNA extraction from the blood cell samples was performed with the Qiagen DNeasy Blood Extraction Kit. CDR3 length: 14 amino acids, cysteine to phenylalanine. Kept here is only the CDR3 DNA, which spans 42 bases and is read in frame from base 1. Based on the germline V gene (reference sequence), the CDR1 and CDR2 sequences are PRHDT and FYEKMQ. Cut back by 5 bases and 8 bases, the V and J ends lie 15 bases apart.

Sequencing input: PBMCs. This sequence originates from a man younger than 35 in good health and CMV-seronegative. The rearranged segments are TRBV13 and TRBJ1-4; the D gene is perhaps TRBD1, on 6 matching bases. The DNA sequence follows: TGTGCCAGCAGCCCCAGGGGATTAAACGAAAAACTGTTTTTT. This translates into CASSPRGLNEKLFF.